This section outlines one TCR beta chain sequence together with its context. The antigen is unknown. This entry comes from a study of T cells in localized non-small cell lung cancer. Study findings and constraints: Heterogeneity is still possible, as just one tumor region was sequenced. Median around 56 top-100 tumor clones were shared with paired adjacent lung. Longer overall survival was associated with a higher density of T cells in the blood. Uninvolved nearby lung showed the greatest T cell clonality, exceeding that found in tumor.

V lost 4 bases and J lost 3; bases outside the gene matches: 6. The CDR3 has 15 amino acids. Looked up from germline, CDR1 is ENHRY and CDR2 is SYGVKD. The repertoire was sequenced with immunoSEQ multiplex PCR; TCRdb's copy has only in-frame clones and lacks some. The sample has about 40,000 clones, 86% seen once. This TCR was sampled from a man aged 40 to 69 with stage I lung adenocarcinoma. The V call is TRBV10-3, the J call TRBJ1-1; 9 bases are shared with TRBD1. The material was peripheral blood, obtained before any cancer treatment. This CDR3 reads CAISATGGEDTEAFF. The CDR3 DNA reads TGTGCCATCAGTGCAACAGGGGGCGAGGACACTGAAGCTTTCTTT.